This TCR beta chain was sequenced during a study of T cell responses to AZD1222 COVID-19 vaccine (dated by TCRdb to 2020 to 2023). About the study as a whole: A total of more than 230 trial participants underwent TCR sequencing, of whom 200 to 220 received two doses of AZD1222 and about 25 received two doses of the MenACWY control vaccine. Enrollment into the trials was organized by age into subgroups of 18-55, 56-69 and 70-plus years, and those subgroups contained approximately 160, 26 and 62 TCR-sequenced participants, respectively. The paper's findings and limits, for the study overall: Epitopes outside the regions mutated in the B.1.351 and B.1.1.7 variants were reportedly recognized by nearly half of the unique spike-specific TCRs. In the small 56-69-year group, the increase in depth fell short of significance, most likely because of low power. Conclusions about previously exposed vaccinees are limited, since just six or seven AZD1222 recipients were seropositive for SARS-CoV-2 at baseline. Because no samples from the day 14 peak response were available, repertoires could be characterized only after the peak T cell response. CD4 TCRs associated with the vaccine covered the entire spike protein, and the dominant responses were in regions 160-218 and 743-854. Most participants were white British and females outnumbered males, and the authors suggested that clonal diversity may have been underestimated. A significant rise in spike-specific TCR breadth and depth was observed after two AZD1222 doses relative to day 0 and relative to MenACWY recipients.

Via the germline V gene, CDR1 is SGDLS and CDR2 YYNGEE. The CDR3 runs 15 residues from the cysteine to the phenylalanine. This entry keeps only the CDR3 DNA: 45 bases, framed from base 1. V drops 0 bases and J drops 8 bases, leaving 17 bases in between. This clone was seen a handful of times. Its antigen remains unidentified. The input lacks base qualities; no much larger clone sits a single base away. The CDR3 regions of human TCRbeta chains were analyzed by immunosequencing. For the original study's pipeline: Repertoire TCRs were matched against a reference library of SARS-CoV-2-specific TCRs generated with the MIRA antigen-specificity platform. Breadth was defined as the fraction of unique TCRs that were SARS-CoV-2-associated. Depth was defined as the fraction of total T cells that were SARS-CoV-2-associated. Each spike-specific TCR was assigned to its reactive spike region and to a CD4 or CD8 class using the MIRA data. Log10-transformed breadth and depth values were compared by one-way ANOVA with Sidak's multiple comparisons tests. The clones in this table, taken by TCRdb from immuneACCESS, are in-frame only. Not every clone is retained; where verified, under half of the shortfall comes from an unresolved V gene, and the cause of the rest is unknown. From that table come the V and J calls and clone size; the DNA was used to work out D and trimming. The sample table holds about 150,000 clones, of which 85% to 90% were seen once. About 5% of the sample comes from the top ten.

The time point label, read with the paper, signifies: baseline before first vaccination. Interpreted using the paper, the treatment or condition label stands for: meningococcal conjugate vaccine given as trial control. Vaccinee samples were obtained from the UK trials COV001 and COV002, which included a single-blind randomized controlled phase 2/3 trial of AZD1222 (ChAdOx1 nCoV-19) in healthy adults. Trial participant PBMC samples were collected at day 0 and day 28 after the second dose for TCRbeta chain sequencing. The source of this sequence is an adult in good health. Recombination connected TRBV9 to TRBJ1-2; the D gene cannot be named for sure. Here the sequenced sample was peripheral blood, taken on day 0 of MenACWY control vaccination. The CDR3 protein sequence reads: CASSVAPQSRGGYTF. The DNA sequence is given as TGTGCCAGCAGCGTAGCGCCCCAGAGCCGTGGGGGCTACACCTTC. Full variable domain (CDR3 extended with the reference TRBV9 and TRBJ1-2 proteins): DSGVTQTPKHLITATGQRVTLRCSPRSGDLSVYWYQQSLDQGLQFLIQYYNGEERAKGNILERFSAQQFPDLHSELNLSSLELGDSALYFCASSVAPQSRGGYTFGSGTRLTVV.